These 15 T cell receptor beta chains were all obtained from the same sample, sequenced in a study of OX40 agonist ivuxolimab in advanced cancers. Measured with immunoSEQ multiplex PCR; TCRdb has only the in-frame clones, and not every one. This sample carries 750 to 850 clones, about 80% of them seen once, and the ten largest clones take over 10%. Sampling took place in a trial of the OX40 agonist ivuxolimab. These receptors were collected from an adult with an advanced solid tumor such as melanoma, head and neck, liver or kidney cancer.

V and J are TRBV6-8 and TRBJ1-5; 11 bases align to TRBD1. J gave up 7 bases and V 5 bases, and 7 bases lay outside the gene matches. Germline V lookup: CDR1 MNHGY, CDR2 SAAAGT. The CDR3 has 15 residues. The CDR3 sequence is CASSPGTGGYQPQHF. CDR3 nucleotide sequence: TGTGCCAGCAGTCCCGGGACAGGGGGTTACCAGCCCCAGCATTTT.

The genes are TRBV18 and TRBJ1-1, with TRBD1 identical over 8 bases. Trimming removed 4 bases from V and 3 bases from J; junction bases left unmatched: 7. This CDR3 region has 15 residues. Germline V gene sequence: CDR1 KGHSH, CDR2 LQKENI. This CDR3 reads CASSLSTGADTEAFF. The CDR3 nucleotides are TGTGCCAGCTCACTCTCGACAGGGGCGGACACTGAAGCTTTCTTT.

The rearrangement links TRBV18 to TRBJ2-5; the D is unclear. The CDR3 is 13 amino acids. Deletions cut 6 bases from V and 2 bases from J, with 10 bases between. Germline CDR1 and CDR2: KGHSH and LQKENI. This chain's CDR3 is CASSRAEQETQYF. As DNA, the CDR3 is TGTGCCAGCTCTAGGGCAGAACAAGAGACCCAGTACTTC.

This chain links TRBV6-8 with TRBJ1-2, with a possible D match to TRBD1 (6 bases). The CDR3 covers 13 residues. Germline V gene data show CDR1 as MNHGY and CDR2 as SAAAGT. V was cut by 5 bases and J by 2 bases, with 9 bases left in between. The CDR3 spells CASSEQGNYGYTF. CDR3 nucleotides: TGTGCCAGCAGTGAGCAGGGGAACTATGGCTACACCTTC.

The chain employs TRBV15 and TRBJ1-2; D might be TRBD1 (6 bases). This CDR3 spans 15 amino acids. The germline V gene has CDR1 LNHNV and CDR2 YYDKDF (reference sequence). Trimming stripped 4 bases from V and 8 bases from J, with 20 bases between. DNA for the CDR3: TGTGCCACCAGCACCAGGGACATCCTGGGGATAGGCTACACCTTC. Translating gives CATSTRDILGIGYTF.

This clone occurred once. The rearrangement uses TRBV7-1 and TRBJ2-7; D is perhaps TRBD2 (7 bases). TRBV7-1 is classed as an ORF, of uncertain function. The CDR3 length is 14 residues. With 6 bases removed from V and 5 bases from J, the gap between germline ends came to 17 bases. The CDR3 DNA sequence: TGTGCCAGCAGAATTCGGGGGGCGTCTAACGAGCAGTACTTC. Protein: CASRIRGASNEQYF.

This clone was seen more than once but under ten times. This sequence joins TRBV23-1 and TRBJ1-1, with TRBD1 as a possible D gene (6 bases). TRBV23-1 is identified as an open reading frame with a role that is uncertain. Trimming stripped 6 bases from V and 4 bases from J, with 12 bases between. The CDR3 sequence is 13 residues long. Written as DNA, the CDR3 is TGCGCCAGCAGCCAACAGGGCGGCACTGAAGCTTTCTTT. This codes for CASSQQGGTEAFF.

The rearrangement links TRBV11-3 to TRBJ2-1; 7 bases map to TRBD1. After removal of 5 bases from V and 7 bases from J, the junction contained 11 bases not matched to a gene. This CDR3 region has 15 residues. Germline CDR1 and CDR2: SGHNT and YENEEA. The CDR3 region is CASSEGATFINEQFF. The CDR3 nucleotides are TGTGCCAGCAGCGAGGGGGCTACCTTCATAAATGAGCAGTTCTTC.

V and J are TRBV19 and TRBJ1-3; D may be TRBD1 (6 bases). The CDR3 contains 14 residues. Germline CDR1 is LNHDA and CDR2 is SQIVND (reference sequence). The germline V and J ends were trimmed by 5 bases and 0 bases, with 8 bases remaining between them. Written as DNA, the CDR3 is TGTGCCAGTAGTCCGGACAGCTCTGGAAACACCATATATTTT. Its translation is CASSPDSSGNTIYF.

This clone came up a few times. The CDR3 DNA reads TGTGCCAGCAGCTCCAGGGTTTACGGGGGGATCTACGAGCAGTACTTC. Encoded protein: CASSSRVYGGIYEQYF. This chain connects TRBV11-3 to TRBJ2-7; 7 positions match TRBD2. The germline CDR1 and CDR2 sequences are SGHNT and YENEEA. J lost 3 bases, V lost 4 bases, and 12 bases had no gene match. This CDR3 is 16 amino acids long.

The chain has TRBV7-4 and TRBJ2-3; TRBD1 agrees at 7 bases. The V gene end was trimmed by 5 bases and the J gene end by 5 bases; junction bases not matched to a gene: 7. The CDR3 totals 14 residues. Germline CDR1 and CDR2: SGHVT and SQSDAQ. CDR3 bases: TGTGCCAGCAGCGTAGAACAGGGGATAGATACGCAGTATTTT. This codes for CASSVEQGIDTQYF.

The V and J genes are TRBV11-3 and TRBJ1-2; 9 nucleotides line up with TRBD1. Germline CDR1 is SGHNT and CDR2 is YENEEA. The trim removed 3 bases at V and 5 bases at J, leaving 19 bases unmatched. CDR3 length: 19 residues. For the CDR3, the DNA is TGTGCCAGCAGCTTGTATGAACCCCTAGACCGGGACAGGGAATATGGCTACACCTTC. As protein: CASSLYEPLDRDREYGYTF. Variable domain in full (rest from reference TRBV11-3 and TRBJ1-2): EAGVVQSPRYKIIEKKQPVAFWCNPISGHNTLYWYLQNLGQGPELLIRYENEEAVDDSQLPKDRFSAERLKGVDSTLKIQPAELGDSAVYLCASSLYEPLDRDREYGYTFGSGTRLTVV.

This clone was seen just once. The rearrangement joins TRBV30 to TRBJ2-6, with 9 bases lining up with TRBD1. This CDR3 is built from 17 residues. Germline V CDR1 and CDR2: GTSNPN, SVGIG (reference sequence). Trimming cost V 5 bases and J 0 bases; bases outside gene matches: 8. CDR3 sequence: CAWSEGQGNSGANVLTF. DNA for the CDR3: TGTGCCTGGTCCGAGGGACAGGGAAACTCTGGGGCCAACGTCCTGACTTTC.

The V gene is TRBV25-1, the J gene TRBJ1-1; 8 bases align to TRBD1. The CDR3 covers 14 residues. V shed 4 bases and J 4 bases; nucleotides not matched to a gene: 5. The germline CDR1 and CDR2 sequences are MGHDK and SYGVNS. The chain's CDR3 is CASSATGGITEAFF. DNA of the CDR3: TGTGCCAGCAGTGCCACAGGGGGTATCACTGAAGCTTTCTTT.

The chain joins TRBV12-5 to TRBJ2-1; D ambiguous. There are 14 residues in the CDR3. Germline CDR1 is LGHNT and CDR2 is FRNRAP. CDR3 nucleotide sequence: TGTGCCAGCCGATATCGAGCTCCCTACAATGAGCAGTTCTTC. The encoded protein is CASRYRAPYNEQFF.